The rows below give T cell receptor beta chains drawn from one sample of a study of T cell responses to AZD1222 COVID-19 vaccine. Sequencing used immunoSEQ multiplex PCR; TCRdb keeps in-frame clones, though not all of them. The sample records 140,000 to 150,000 clones, approximately 93% being singletons. This specimen was peripheral blood, taken after recovery from COVID-19. These receptors all come from an adult who had recovered from COVID-19. The CDR3 runs from the conserved cysteine through the conserved F or W. A D gene is named only where the DNA matches it firmly. Clone sizes are given selectively: once, few, many, or a class where the clone is expanded.

V,J,D,size,CDR3,DNA
TRBV29-1,TRBJ2-7,.,once,CSVEDPAYEQYF,TGCAGCGTTGAAGATCCCGCCTACGAGCAGTACTTC
TRBV6-6,TRBJ1-2,.,.,CASRTNSGLLNYGYTF,TGTGCCAGCAGAACAAATTCGGGACTCCTTAACTATGGCTACACCTTC
TRBV19,TRBJ2-1,TRBD2,.,CASRPGLAGGYNEQFF,TGTGCCAGTAGACCGGGACTAGCGGGAGGCTACAATGAGCAGTTCTTC
TRBV20-1,TRBJ1-2,TRBD1,.,CSASSGQGPHYGYTF,TGCAGTGCTAGTTCTGGACAGGGCCCCCACTATGGCTACACCTTC
TRBV15,TRBJ1-1,.,few,CATSRQVNTEAFF,TGTGCCACCAGCAGACAGGTGAACACTGAAGCTTTCTTT
TRBV7-3,TRBJ2-1,TRBD2,.,CASSLDIGSGSSYNEQFF,TGTGCCAGCAGCTTAGATATAGGTAGCGGGAGCTCCTACAATGAGCAGTTCTTC
TRBV5-6,TRBJ1-2,.,.,CASTLDRFYGYTF,TGTGCCAGCACCTTGGACAGATTCTATGGCTACACCTTC
TRBV20-1,TRBJ2-2,.,.,CSASSGPGGELFF,TGCAGTGCTAGTTCTGGACCGGGCGGGGAGCTGTTTTTT
TRBV7-9,TRBJ1-1,.,.,CASSLSRGNTEAFF,TGTGCCAGCAGCCTAAGCCGGGGAAACACTGAAGCTTTCTTT
TRBV2,TRBJ1-2,TRBD1,once,CASSGLQGINYGYTF,TGTGCCAGCAGTGGATTACAGGGGATTAACTATGGCTACACCTTC
TRBV7-9,TRBJ2-7,TRBD2,.,CASSPEREAAYEQYF,TGTGCCAGCAGCCCGGAGCGGGAGGCCGCCTACGAGCAGTACTTC
TRBV6-5,TRBJ1-2,.,.,CASITYGGYTF,TGTGCCAGCATTACGTACGGTGGCTACACCTTC
TRBV29-1,TRBJ2-2,TRBD2,.,CSVRSGRAYTGELFF,TGCAGCGTCCGAAGCGGGAGGGCCTACACCGGGGAGCTGTTTTTT
TRBV6-6,TRBJ1-2,.,.,CASSYSLQNSNYGYTF,TGTGCCAGCAGTTACTCGCTACAGAACTCTAACTATGGCTACACCTTC
TRBV4-1,TRBJ2-7,.,.,CASSRIGRPYEQYF,TGCGCCAGCAGCCGGATCGGGAGACCCTACGAGCAGTACTTC
TRBV28,TRBJ2-7,TRBD2,once,CASSLFAGVEQYF,TGTGCCAGCAGTTTATTTGCGGGAGTCGAGCAGTACTTC
TRBV21-1,TRBJ1-5,.,.,CASSKGAGSRQPQHF,TGTGCCAGCAGCAAAGGGGCAGGTAGCCGTCAGCCCCAGCATTTT
TRBV30,TRBJ1-1,.,.,CAWNRDKNTEAFF,TGTGCCTGGAACCGGGACAAGAACACTGAAGCTTTCTTT
TRBV2,TRBJ1-6,.,.,CASSEAPGLPLHF,TGTGCCAGCAGTGAGGCCCCAGGGTTACCCCTCCACTTT
TRBV3-1/TRBV3-2,TRBJ2-7,TRBD2,.,CASSQGQTGLADYEQYF,TGTGCCAGCAGCCAGGGCCAGACGGGACTAGCTGACTACGAGCAGTACTTC
TRBV28,TRBJ2-7,.,.,CASSLGTSSWDEQYF,TGTGCCAGCAGTTTAGGAACTAGCTCTTGGGACGAGCAGTACTTC
TRBV9,TRBJ2-5,.,.,CASSVATRALETQYF,TGTGCCAGCAGCGTAGCGACCCGTGCGCTGGAGACCCAGTACTTC
TRBV19,TRBJ2-3,.,.,CASSPRTDTQYF,TGTGCCAGTAGTCCCCGCACAGATACGCAGTATTTT
TRBV21-1,TRBJ2-3,.,.,CASSKWDGLQGADTQYF,TGTGCCAGCAGCAAATGGGACGGGTTACAGGGGGCAGATACGCAGTATTTT